This T cell receptor (beta chain) was sequenced in a study of T cell changes during pregnancy in multiple sclerosis. TCRdb's table, derived via immunoSEQ multiplex PCR, lists solely in-frame clones and lacks some. The sample lists around 60,000 clones; roughly 86% were seen once. The source material was peripheral blood, sampled in the first trimester of pregnancy. The TCR was taken from a female donor with multiple sclerosis, enrolled in a pregnancy study.

CDR3 DNA: TGTGCCAGCACCCGAAGGGGGACTAATGAAAAACTGTTTTTT. This sequence encodes CASTRRGTNEKLFF. The genes are TRBV5-6 and TRBJ1-4; D is perhaps TRBD1 (6 bases). Germline CDR1 is SGHDT and CDR2 is YYEEEE. The CDR3 length is 14 residues. The V gene lost 6 bases and the J gene lost 2 bases, with 11 bases spanning the gap.